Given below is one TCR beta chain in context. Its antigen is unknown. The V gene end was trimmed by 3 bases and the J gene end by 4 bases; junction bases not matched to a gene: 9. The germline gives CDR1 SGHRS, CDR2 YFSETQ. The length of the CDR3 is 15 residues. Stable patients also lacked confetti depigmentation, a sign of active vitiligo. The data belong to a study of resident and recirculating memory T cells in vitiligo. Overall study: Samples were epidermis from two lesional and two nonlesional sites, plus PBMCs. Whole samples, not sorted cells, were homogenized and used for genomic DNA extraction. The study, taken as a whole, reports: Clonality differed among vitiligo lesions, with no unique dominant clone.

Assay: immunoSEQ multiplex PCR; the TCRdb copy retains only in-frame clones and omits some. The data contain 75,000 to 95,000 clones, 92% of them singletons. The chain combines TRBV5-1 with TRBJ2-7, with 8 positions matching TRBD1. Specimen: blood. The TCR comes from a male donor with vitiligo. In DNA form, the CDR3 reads TGCGCCAGCAGCTCCGGACAGGGTGGGCTTTACGAGCAGTACTTC. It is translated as CASSSGQGGLYEQYF.